This TCR beta chain was captured in a study of blood T cell repertoires in COVID-19. Study-wide background: The study drew acute and convalescent COVID-19 samples from the United States, Italy and Spain. Nucleic acid was either cDNA or gDNA, and it came from T cells, B-cell-depleted T cells, or PBMCs.

Per the original data handling: Using reference gene primer amplification, nucleated cell counts were estimated. The assay was immunoSEQ multiplex PCR, and TCRdb's table has in-frame clones only and misses some. V and J calls and clone size are as listed in that table; D and trimming were resolved from the DNA. The data hold roughly 97,000 clones, with around 87% observed a single time. The germline gives CDR1 SGHRS, CDR2 YFSETQ. V was clipped by 0 bases and J by 0 bases; unmatched bases: 14. The CDR3 loop spans 21 amino acids. This TCR came from a human donor in a cohort sampled during active COVID-19. V and J are TRBV5-1 and TRBJ2-6; 8 bases map to TRBD1. Sequenced sample: peripheral blood. The CDR3 sequence: CASSLVGRGRLLDSGANVLTF. CDR3 in DNA: TGCGCCAGCAGCTTGGTGGGCAGGGGGCGCTTGCTGGACTCTGGGGCCAACGTCCTGACTTTC.